One and the same sample provided the 30 T cell receptor beta chains below, sequenced in a study of response to subunit inactivated influenza vaccine. TCRdb re-called the RT-PCR reads through MiXCR, storing one row per CDR3 protein. The table includes 500,000 to 600,000 distinct CDR3 sequences, approximately 10% detected once. These data were also filed under a second study, of T cells expressing NK-cell markers. As reported in that work: The cDNA for TCR beta came from 5'RACE template switching with UMIs.

The sequencing used PBMCs from blood, collected on the day of vaccination. All receptors come from a man between 50 and 59 years old who received an inactivated influenza vaccine.

This sequence joins TRBV13 and TRBJ2-3; 11 bases fit TRBD2. Germline CDR1 is PRHDT and CDR2 is FYEKMQ (reference sequence). CDR3 length equals 20 residues. The trim removed 4 bases at V and 0 bases at J, leaving 15 bases unmatched. The CDR3 coding sequence is TGTGCCAGCAGCTGTTCTTCCGGGACTAGCGGATGTACTAGCACAGATACGCAGTATTTT. Protein product: CASSCSSGTSGCTSTDTQYF.

In this sample, this clonotype turned up a few times. J is TRBJ2-5 and V is TRBV18; tentative D call: TRBD2 (6 bases). Germline V lookup: CDR1 KGHSH, CDR2 LQKENI. The CDR3 consists of 14 residues. Trimming left V 0 bases short and J 6 bases short, with 11 bases between. The CDR3 sequence: CASSPPGGDQTQYF. CDR3 nucleotide sequence: TGTGCCAGCTCACCACCGGGGGGTGATCAGACCCAGTACTTC.

This clonotype was recorded at least ten times. The chain recombines TRBV27 with TRBJ1-5, with a weak D call TRBD1 (5 bases). V lost 5 bases to trimming and J lost 0 bases, with 17 bases between them. The germline CDR1 and CDR2 sequences are MNHEY and SMNVEV (reference sequence). This CDR3 has 17 residues. The DNA of the CDR3 is TGTGCCAGCAGTCGGTTGGGGGGGGGAGGTAGCAATCAGCCCCAGCATTTT. Translating it yields CASSRLGGGGSNQPQHF.

The chain has TRBV6-1 and TRBJ2-7, with 10 nucleotides matching TRBD1. The CDR3 consists of 14 residues. CDR1 and CDR2 from the germline V gene are MNHNS and SASEGT. Trimming took 3 bases from V and 7 from J; bases not matched to a gene: 6. DNA for the CDR3: TGTGCCAGCAGTGAGACAGGGGGCTTTGGGGAGCAGTACTTC. Its protein is CASSETGGFGEQYF.

The chain uses TRBV12-3 or TRBV12-4 and TRBJ1-6; 7 nucleotides align to TRBD1. The junction had 3 bases not matched to a gene; V was cut back by 3 bases and J by 4 bases. The CDR3 covers 15 residues. The CDR3 DNA is TGTGCCAGCAGTTTGAAGACAGGGTATAATTCACCCCTCCACTTT. This codes for CASSLKTGYNSPLHF.

V and J are TRBV5-1 and TRBJ2-1; D gene unclear. This CDR3 contains 14 residues. From germline, CDR1 is SGHRS and CDR2 YFSETQ. The V end was cut by 0 bases, the J end by 8 bases, with 12 bases between. The CDR3 bases are TGCGCCAGCAGCTTGGGACTCCTTGAGGATGAGCAGTTCTTC. As protein: CASSLGLLEDEQFF.

This clonotype was counted only a few times. The chain recombines TRBV20-1 with TRBJ1-1; D not resolved. Per the germline V gene, CDR1 is DFQATT and CDR2 is SNEGSKA (reference sequence). The CDR3 is 17 amino acids. Deletions cut 0 bases from V and 0 bases from J, with 17 bases between. The CDR3 loop reads CSARDWRVSAMNTEAFF. The CDR3 nucleotides read TGCAGTGCTAGAGATTGGAGGGTATCGGCTATGAACACTGAAGCTTTCTTT.

This clonotype was seen a handful of times. The CDR3 sequence is CASSARTSGSSYEQYF. CDR3 nucleotides: TGTGCCAGTAGTGCGAGGACTAGCGGGAGTTCTTACGAGCAGTACTTC. This chain links TRBV19 with TRBJ2-7; TRBD2 matches 13 bases. Germline V gene data show CDR1 as LNHDA and CDR2 as SQIVND (reference sequence). The CDR3 length is 16 residues. J gave up 4 bases and V 5 bases, and 8 bases lay outside the gene matches.

Many counts were recorded for this clonotype. The chain couples TRBV29-1 to TRBJ2-5, with TRBD2 as a possible D gene (6 bases). V was cut by 0 bases and J by 3 bases, with 11 bases left in between. This CDR3 comprises 14 residues. Germline V gives CDR1 SQVTM, CDR2 ANQGSEA. CDR3 in amino acids: CSVEDSGREETQYF. As DNA, the CDR3 is TGCAGCGTTGAAGATAGCGGCAGGGAAGAGACCCAGTACTTC.

The CDR3 loop reads CASSFFRGGLRYNEQFF. CDR3 coding DNA: TGTGCCAGCAGCTTTTTTAGAGGGGGATTGAGATACAATGAGCAGTTCTTC. The chain couples TRBV7-9 to TRBJ2-1; TRBD1 is a possible D gene (6 bases). The CDR3 spans 17 residues. Trimming stripped 3 bases from V and 4 bases from J, with 19 bases between. CDR1 and CDR2 from the germline V gene are SEHNR and FQNEAQ (reference sequence).

This clonotype showed up just a few times. CDR3 region: CASSLRSGRNEQFF. The CDR3 DNA reads TGTGCCAGCTCACTAAGGAGCGGGAGAAATGAGCAGTTCTTC. This chain uses TRBV18 with TRBJ2-1, with 8 bases that match TRBD2. The CDR3 is 14 amino acids. Germline V gives CDR1 KGHSH, CDR2 LQKENI. V shed 4 bases, J shed 7 bases, and the junction held 6 bases outside the gene matches.

The rearrangement links TRBV12-3 or TRBV12-4 to TRBJ2-6; TRBD2 is a possible D gene (5 bases). V was trimmed by 7 bases and J by 4 bases, leaving 17 bases between them. CDR3 length equals 16 residues. The CDR3 DNA reads TGTGCCAGCACCAGCGGTCTAGGAGGAGGGGCCAACGTCCTGACTTTC. Translated, it gives CASTSGLGGGANVLTF.

This clonotype came up many times. The rearrangement links TRBV29-1 to TRBJ2-7; TRBD2 matches at 7 bases. CDR3 length: 14 amino acids. Germline CDR1 SQVTM, CDR2 ANQGSEA. J gave up 2 bases and V 4 bases, and 8 bases lay outside the gene matches. The DNA of the CDR3 is TGCAGCGTTGCGCTCGGGCTAGCGGCCTACGAGCAGTACTTC. Its protein product is CSVALGLAAYEQYF.

This clonotype was counted ten times or more. The gene calls are TRBV12-3 or TRBV12-4 and TRBJ2-1; 7 bases map to TRBD2. This CDR3 has 14 residues. Germline trimming cut 6 bases from V and 8 bases from J; bases unmatched to any gene: 10. In DNA form, the CDR3 reads TGTGCCAGCAGCGTGGGGGGGGGGACTGATGAGCAGTTCTTC. Amino acid sequence: CASSVGGGTDEQFF.

This clonotype was recorded a few times. CDR3: CASSQDFGLSTDTQYF. CDR3 nucleotides: TGCGCCAGCAGCCAAGATTTCGGGCTCAGCACAGATACGCAGTATTTT. The chain links TRBV4-3 to TRBJ2-3; no clear D. There are 16 residues in the CDR3. V was pared by 0 bases and J by 0 bases, with 10 bases between. CDR1 is LGHNA, CDR2 YSLEER, per germline.

The chain links TRBV7-2 to TRBJ2-7, with D tentatively TRBD1 (7 bases). CDR3 length equals 16 residues. Deletions cut 5 bases from V and 4 bases from J, with 21 bases between. The germline V gene has CDR1 SGHTA and CDR2 FQGNSA. The CDR3 sequence: CASSLEVNRGLYEQYF. The CDR3 nucleotides are TGTGCCAGCAGCCTGGAGGTGAACAGGGGACTTTACGAGCAGTACTTC.

The V gene is TRBV6-2 or TRBV6-3, the J gene TRBJ2-7; D is perhaps TRBD2 (6 bases). Between the trimmed V and J ends, which lost 8 bases and 2 bases, there was a span of 25 bases. The CDR3 spans 17 residues. Germline V gene data show CDR1 as MNHEY and CDR2 as SVGEGT. CDR3 residues: CASWGVQNLTRAYEQYF. The DNA for the CDR3 is TGTGCCAGCTGGGGGGTACAGAACCTCACAAGGGCCTACGAGCAGTACTTC.

The table lists this clonotype with a few counts. This chain joins TRBV7-9 and TRBJ2-7; possible D gene TRBD1, 5 bases. With 1 base removed from V and 1 base from J, the gap between germline ends came to 14 bases. The CDR3 is 16 amino acids. The germline gives CDR1 SEHNR, CDR2 FQNEAQ (reference sequence). The CDR3 reads CASSLVVTATSYEQYF. The CDR3 DNA follows: TGTGCCAGCAGCTTAGTTGTGACAGCTACTTCCTACGAGCAGTACTTC. Supplemented by reference TRBV7-9 and TRBJ2-7, the full variable domain reads DTGVSQNPRHKITKRGQNVTFRCDPISEHNRLYWYRQTLGQGPEFLTYFQNEAQLEKSRLLSDRFSAERPKGSFSTLEIQRTEQGDSAMYLCASSLVVTATSYEQYFGPGTRLTVT.

Only a few counts were recorded for this clonotype. The rearrangement joins TRBV11-2 to TRBJ1-2; maybe TRBD1 (6 bases). V lost 1 base and J lost 7, with 13 bases in between. The CDR3 runs 14 residues. Germline V gene lookup returns CDR1 SGHAT and CDR2 FQNNGV. CDR3: CASSLGSGASGYTF. CDR3 DNA sequence: TGTGCCAGCAGCTTAGGTTCGGGGGCATCTGGCTACACCTTC.

J is TRBJ2-2 and V is TRBV6-1; no reliable D call. CDR3 length equals 13 residues. The germline V gene encodes CDR1 MNHNS and CDR2 SASEGT. V lost 8 bases and J 6 bases, leaving 13 bases between the germline ends. The CDR3 sequence: CASARLTAGELFF. CDR3 DNA sequence: TGTGCCAGCGCCAGGCTGACGGCCGGGGAGCTGTTTTTT.

This clonotype appeared a few times. This chain connects TRBV7-2 to TRBJ2-3; TRBD2 aligns across 12 bases. Losses at the gene ends were 2 bases for V and 6 bases for J; bases not matched to a gene: 6. Germline CDR1 and CDR2: SGHTA and FQGNSA. The CDR3 is made up of 16 amino acids. The CDR3, as DNA: TGTGCCAGCAGCTTATGGCTAGCGGGAGGGCGGGATACGCAGTATTTT. Its protein is CASSLWLAGGRDTQYF.

This clonotype occurred a few times. The chain has TRBV20-1 and TRBJ2-5, with D tentatively TRBD1 (5 bases). This CDR3 contains 16 residues. The V and J ends lost 0 bases and 5 bases respectively, with 19 bases between them. CDR1 is DFQATT, CDR2 SNEGSKA, per germline (reference sequence). Written as DNA, the CDR3 is TGCAGTGCTAGAGATCTAAAACAGGCATCTCAGGAGACCCAGTACTTC. Amino acids: CSARDLKQASQETQYF.

In this sample, this clonotype turned up a few times. The genes are TRBV7-2 and TRBJ2-3, with D perhaps matching TRBD2 (6 bases). The CDR3 covers 15 residues. Germline assignment: CDR1 SGHTA and CDR2 FQGNSA. V lost 1 base and J lost 4, with 12 bases in between. CDR3 sequence (DNA): TGTGCCAGCAGCTTAGACGGGAGTAGTCCAGATACGCAGTATTTT. Protein product: CASSLDGSSPDTQYF.

The chain combines TRBV29-1 with TRBJ2-2, with a weak D call TRBD1 (6 bases). The germline V and J ends were trimmed by 4 bases and 4 bases, with 10 bases remaining between them. Per germline, CDR1 SQVTM and CDR2 ANQGSEA. The CDR3 extends over 13 amino acids. Here the CDR3 DNA reads TGCAGCGTTGGGAGCAGGGGCACCGGGGAGCTGTTTTTT. It encodes CSVGSRGTGELFF.

The rearrangement joins TRBV6-2 or TRBV6-3 to TRBJ2-1; D ambiguous. This CDR3 is 15 amino acids long. Germline assignment: CDR1 MNHEY and CDR2 SVGEGT. V dropped 2 bases and J dropped 7 bases, with 15 bases sitting between them. In DNA form, the CDR3 reads TGTGCCAGCAGTTACACCCTAGTAGGGATGAATGAGCAGTTCTTC. Amino acid sequence: CASSYTLVGMNEQFF.

Only a few counts were recorded for this clonotype. The chain combines TRBV19 with TRBJ2-1, with D tentatively TRBD2 (6 bases). Per the germline V gene, CDR1 is LNHDA and CDR2 is SQIVND (reference sequence). V was clipped by 3 bases and J by 7 bases, with 13 bases between them. CDR3 size: 14 residues. The CDR3 DNA reads TGTGCCAGTAGTATTCCGCTAGCGAGGAATGAGCAGTTCTTC. This translates into CASSIPLARNEQFF.

The table lists this clonotype with a few counts. The V call is TRBV24-1, the J call TRBJ2-3; 8 bases are a match to TRBD2. The CDR3 is made up of 14 amino acids. V dropped 6 bases and J dropped 3; count of bases not matched to a gene: 4. CDR1 and CDR2 from the germline V gene are KGHDR and SFDVKD. This CDR3 reads CATSPGGLTDTQYF. The CDR3 DNA reads as TGTGCCACCAGTCCGGGGGGGCTGACAGATACGCAGTATTTT.

This clonotype was detected only a few times. The V and J genes are TRBV20-1 and TRBJ1-1; D uncertain. This CDR3 has 14 amino acids. The V gene's germline CDR1 is DFQATT and CDR2 SNEGSKA (reference sequence). V was trimmed by 0 bases and J by 0 bases, leaving 8 bases between them. This CDR3 is CSARDPRLNTEAFF. The CDR3 DNA reads TGCAGTGCTAGAGATCCGCGTCTGAACACTGAAGCTTTCTTT.

The CDR3 loop reads CAWSPAGGTTQYF. CDR3 sequence (DNA): TGTGCCTGGAGTCCGGCAGGGGGGACGACCCAGTACTTC. The chain combines TRBV30 with TRBJ2-5; possible D gene TRBD1, 7 bases. Germline-derived CDR1 and CDR2 are GTSNPN and SVGIG (reference sequence). Trimming removed 2 bases from V and 7 bases from J, with 14 bases in between. CDR3 length: 13 residues.

The chain joins TRBV7-2 to TRBJ1-5; D is unclear. V lost 5 bases to trimming and J lost 5 bases, with 10 bases between them. This CDR3 comprises 13 residues. CDR1 is SGHTA and CDR2 is FQGNSA in the germline V gene. This chain's CDR3 is CASSLGYYQPQHF. The CDR3 nucleotides read TGTGCCAGCAGCCTAGGGTACTATCAGCCCCAGCATTTT.